These T cell receptor beta chains were read from a single sample in a study of T cells in Graves' hyperthyroidism and ophthalmopathy. In TCRdb, the multiplex PCR reads were re-called with MiXCR into one record per CDR3 protein. The table shows about 710,000 distinct CDR3 sequences, with over 15% occurring only once. Input material: blood. These receptors were obtained from a man aged 18 to 30 with Graves' hyperthyroidism. The CDR3 runs from the conserved cysteine through the conserved F or W. D genes are given only for firm matches. Some rows mark clone size as missing; the rest say once, few, many or name a class of expanded clone.

cdr3_aa: CASSAAGRTYEQYF
cdr3_nt: TGTGCCAGCAGTGCGGCGGGGCGGACCTACGAGCAGTACTTC
j_call: TRBJ2-7
v_call: TRBV25-1
d_call: NA
clone_size: many

cdr3_aa: CASSRDDMNTGELFF
cdr3_nt: TGTGCCAGCAGCCGCGACGACATGAACACCGGGGAGCTGTTTTTT
j_call: TRBJ2-2
v_call: TRBV7-9
d_call: NA
clone_size: NA

cdr3_aa: CASSPTMDYYEQYF
cdr3_nt: TGTGCCAGCAGCCCAACCATGGACTACTACGAGCAGTACTTC
j_call: TRBJ2-7
v_call: TRBV3-1
d_call: NA
clone_size: once

cdr3_aa: CSVEDRAGNTGELFF
cdr3_nt: TGCAGCGTTGAAGATCGAGCAGGGAACACCGGGGAGCTGTTTTTT
j_call: TRBJ2-2
v_call: TRBV29-1
d_call: NA
clone_size: many

cdr3_aa: CASSYMNSGAEQYF
cdr3_nt: TGCGCCAGCAGCTATATGAACTCGGGGGCCGAGCAGTACTTC
j_call: TRBJ2-7
v_call: TRBV5-1
d_call: NA
clone_size: many

cdr3_aa: CASSPGRTLSYNEQFF
cdr3_nt: TGTGCCAGCTCACCTGGGCGAACCCTCTCCTACAATGAGCAGTTCTTC
j_call: TRBJ2-1
v_call: TRBV18
d_call: NA
clone_size: many

cdr3_aa: CASTGAGGRFF
cdr3_nt: TGTGCCAGCACCGGGGCAGGGGGTAGGTTCTTC
j_call: TRBJ2-1
v_call: TRBV28
d_call: TRBD1
clone_size: few

cdr3_aa: CASSSDFNTEAFF
cdr3_nt: TGTGCCAGCAGCTCCGATTTCAACACTGAAGCTTTCTTT
j_call: TRBJ1-1
v_call: TRBV7-2
d_call: NA
clone_size: NA

cdr3_aa: CAIRGLTAYEQYF
cdr3_nt: TGTGCCATCAGGGGCCTTACCGCCTACGAGCAGTACTTC
j_call: TRBJ2-7
v_call: TRBV11-2
d_call: NA
clone_size: many

cdr3_aa: CAISEGSGGAKNIQYF
cdr3_nt: TGTGCCATCAGTGAGGGTAGCGGAGGAGCCAAAAACATTCAGTACTTC
j_call: TRBJ2-4
v_call: TRBV10-3
d_call: NA
clone_size: NA

cdr3_aa: CASSLAFADTQYF
cdr3_nt: TGTGCCAGCAGCTTAGCTTTCGCAGATACGCAGTATTTT
j_call: TRBJ2-3
v_call: TRBV11-2
d_call: NA
clone_size: few

cdr3_aa: CASSLGQGVEETQYF
cdr3_nt: TGTGCCAGCAGCTTAGGGCAGGGGGTAGAAGAGACCCAGTACTTC
j_call: TRBJ2-5
v_call: TRBV7-2
d_call: TRBD1
clone_size: many

cdr3_aa: CASRDSLREAFF
cdr3_nt: TGTGCCAGCAGAGACAGTCTAAGAGAAGCTTTCTTT
j_call: TRBJ1-1
v_call: TRBV28
d_call: NA
clone_size: many

cdr3_aa: CASSMRGQSNEQFF
cdr3_nt: TGTGCCAGTAGTATGCGCGGACAGTCCAATGAGCAGTTCTTC
j_call: TRBJ2-1
v_call: TRBV19
d_call: NA
clone_size: NA

cdr3_aa: CASSESGQGKNIQYF
cdr3_nt: TGCGCCAGCAGTGAGTCGGGACAGGGGAAAAACATTCAGTACTTC
j_call: TRBJ2-4
v_call: TRBV10-1
d_call: TRBD1
clone_size: NA

cdr3_aa: CASALGKRDEQYF
cdr3_nt: TGTGCCAGCGCCTTGGGGAAACGCGACGAGCAGTACTTC
j_call: TRBJ2-7
v_call: TRBV28
d_call: NA
clone_size: few

cdr3_aa: CASSVAGQVGTEAFF
cdr3_nt: TGTGCCAGCAGCGTAGCAGGACAGGTGGGGACTGAAGCTTTCTTT
j_call: TRBJ1-1
v_call: TRBV9
d_call: TRBD1
clone_size: few

cdr3_aa: CASRGLAGDPYNEQFF
cdr3_nt: TGTGCCAGCAGAGGACTAGCGGGTGATCCCTACAATGAGCAGTTCTTC
j_call: TRBJ2-1
v_call: TRBV2
d_call: TRBD2
clone_size: many

cdr3_aa: CASSLIRRDSEAFF
cdr3_nt: TGTGCCAGCAGTTTAATTCGGCGGGACAGTGAAGCTTTCTTT
j_call: TRBJ1-1
v_call: TRBV28
d_call: TRBD1
clone_size: few

cdr3_aa: CASSIRGGGANVLTF
cdr3_nt: TGTGCCAGTAGTATAAGAGGGGGTGGGGCCAACGTCCTGACTTTC
j_call: TRBJ2-6
v_call: TRBV19
d_call: NA
clone_size: NA

cdr3_aa: CASQIQGGNEQFF
cdr3_nt: TGCGCGTCACAAATCCAGGGGGGAAATGAGCAGTTCTTC
j_call: TRBJ2-1
v_call: TRBV5-1
d_call: NA
clone_size: NA

cdr3_aa: CASSLVGRYTDTQYF
cdr3_nt: TGTGCCAGCAGCTTAGTCGGGCGGTACACAGATACGCAGTATTTT
j_call: TRBJ2-3
v_call: TRBV7-2
d_call: NA
clone_size: many

cdr3_aa: CASSYGQGGEQYF
cdr3_nt: TGTGCCAGCAGTTATGGACAGGGAGGCGAGCAGTACTTC
j_call: TRBJ2-7
v_call: TRBV7-9
d_call: TRBD1
clone_size: many

cdr3_aa: CASSQLGTSGSQDTQYF
cdr3_nt: TGTGCCAGCAGCCAACTCGGGACTAGCGGGAGTCAGGATACGCAGTATTTT
j_call: TRBJ2-3
v_call: TRBV14
d_call: TRBD2
clone_size: few

cdr3_aa: CASSYTGWAGGDSHRTEAFF
cdr3_nt: TGTGCCAGCAGTTACACCGGTTGGGCAGGGGGCGACTCTCACCGCACTGAAGCTTTCTTT
j_call: TRBJ1-1
v_call: TRBV6-5
d_call: TRBD1
clone_size: NA

cdr3_aa: CASSPQGAPGANVLTF
cdr3_nt: TGTGCCAGCAGCCCCCAGGGCGCGCCTGGGGCCAACGTCCTGACTTTC
j_call: TRBJ2-6
v_call: TRBV6-1
d_call: NA
clone_size: many

cdr3_aa: CSASPLGTGGGGTEAFF
cdr3_nt: TGCAGTGCTAGCCCGTTGGGGACAGGGGGCGGAGGCACTGAAGCTTTCTTT
j_call: TRBJ1-1
v_call: TRBV20-1
d_call: TRBD1
clone_size: many

cdr3_aa: CARQVGETQYF
cdr3_nt: TGTGCCAGACAGGTTGGAGAGACCCAGTACTTC
j_call: TRBJ2-5
v_call: TRBV7-9
d_call: NA
clone_size: few

cdr3_aa: CASSRASEAGELFF
cdr3_nt: TGCGCCAGCAGCCGGGCTAGCGAGGCCGGGGAGCTGTTTTTT
j_call: TRBJ2-2
v_call: TRBV4-1
d_call: NA
clone_size: few

cdr3_aa: CASSLVGGLVAEQYF
cdr3_nt: TGTGCCAGCAGCTTAGTAGGAGGACTAGTGGCCGAGCAGTACTTC
j_call: TRBJ2-7
v_call: TRBV7-2
d_call: TRBD2
clone_size: many

cdr3_aa: CASSTQGAFNQPQHF
cdr3_nt: TGTGCCAGCAGTACCCAGGGGGCCTTCAATCAGCCCCAGCATTTT
j_call: TRBJ1-5
v_call: TRBV6-2/TRBV6-3
d_call: TRBD1
clone_size: NA

cdr3_aa: CASSLFGPSPTYEQYF
cdr3_nt: TGTGCCAGCAGCTTATTCGGTCCCAGCCCTACCTACGAGCAGTACTTC
j_call: TRBJ2-7
v_call: TRBV7-2
d_call: NA
clone_size: NA

cdr3_aa: CAWPLIRQSPYEQYF
cdr3_nt: TGTGCCTGGCCTCTAATTAGACAGAGCCCCTACGAGCAGTACTTC
j_call: TRBJ2-7
v_call: TRBV30
d_call: NA
clone_size: many

cdr3_aa: CSARGPPDRSGGYTF
cdr3_nt: TGCAGTGCTAGAGGCCCTCCGGACAGGAGCGGTGGCTACACCTTC
j_call: TRBJ1-2
v_call: TRBV20-1
d_call: TRBD1
clone_size: NA

cdr3_aa: CASSLILAGTGELFF
cdr3_nt: TGTGCCAGCAGTTTAATCCTAGCTGGGACAGGGGAGCTGTTTTTT
j_call: TRBJ2-2
v_call: TRBV28
d_call: NA
clone_size: many